The sequence of this TCR beta chain was determined in a study of Graves' ophthalmopathy and Graves' hyperthyroidism. General study results and limits: Most expanded clonotypes from thyroid (those above 0.001 frequency) were also found in blood. Stable hyperthyroidism and ophthalmopathy were told apart by a 13-signature model, which achieved roughly 90% sensitivity and approximately 82% specificity.

Beta-chain TCR CDR3 regions were amplified from RNA transcripts. Investigators did first-round RT-PCR with HTBI primers, then second-round multiplex PCR. Via MiXCR, TCRdb re-called the multiplex PCR reads, giving one row per CDR3 protein. The sample shows 300,000 to 400,000 distinct CDR3 sequences, roughly 17% of them seen only once. V trimming: 5 bases; J trimming: 2 bases; junction bases outside the gene matches: 5. This CDR3 comprises 13 residues. Germline CDR1 and CDR2: DFQATT and SNEGSKA (reference sequence). Moderate-to-severe activity, CAS at least 3, NOSPECS at least 4 and duration under 3 months characterized donors with ophthalmopathy. This clonotype occurred many times. What it recognizes is unknown.

V usage is TRBV20-1 and J usage is TRBJ2-5; TRBD2 agrees at 7 bases. The source is an adult man with Graves' ophthalmopathy. The material sequenced was peripheral blood. The CDR3 DNA reads TGCAGTGCTGGAGGAGCGGGACAAGAGACCCAGTACTTC. Its translation is CSAGGAGQETQYF.